This T cell receptor beta chain is from a study of T cells in tuberculosis. Study overall: The T cells targeted glucose monomycolate, a mycobacterial lipid, via CD1B. This South African cohort compared adolescents with or without latent tuberculosis against adults with active tuberculosis.

As for this clone: Its target is unknown.

This CDR3 spans 14 amino acids. After removal of 6 bases from V and 6 bases from J, the junction contained 8 bases not matched to a gene. Germline V gene lookup returns CDR1 MDHEN and CDR2 SYDVKM. Profiled with immunoSEQ multiplex PCR; TCRdb holds only in-frame clones, not every one. The table shows approximately 28,000 clones, with more than 85% occurring only once. Findings and limits, study-wide: Classification accuracy was 75% to 90% (AUROC roughly 0.88) with the GMM-specific repertoire. Active tuberculosis patients had shorter CDR3-alpha; the beta difference was nonsignificant.

The receptor comes from a donor between 5 and 29 years old with latent tuberculosis or without tuberculosis infection. V gene TRBV28 combines with J gene TRBJ1-5; 7 bases are shared with TRBD1. Sequencing input: PBMCs. CDR3 amino acids: CASRTGEGSQPQHF. The CDR3 DNA sequence: TGTGCCAGCAGAACAGGGGAAGGGTCTCAGCCCCAGCATTTT.